This T cell receptor beta chain was retrieved from a study of T cell changes during pregnancy in multiple sclerosis. TCRdb's table, derived via immunoSEQ multiplex PCR, lists solely in-frame clones and lacks some. The sample carries around 75,000 clones, roughly nine tenths recorded once. From germline, CDR1 is SGHNT and CDR2 YYREEE (reference sequence). The CDR3 length is 13 residues. The trim removed 4 bases at V and 6 bases at J, leaving 4 bases unmatched. The chain uses TRBV5-4 and TRBJ1-2; 9 bases match TRBD1. Sequencing was performed on CD4+ T cells from peripheral blood mononuclear cells, taken in the third trimester of pregnancy. The receptor comes from a female donor in good health, enrolled as a control in a pregnancy study. The CDR3 reads CASSPGTGNGYTF. CDR3 coding DNA: TGTGCCAGCAGCCCTGGGACAGGGAATGGCTACACCTTC.